These T cell receptor beta chains were read from a single sample in a study of Ad26.COV2.S vaccination and SARS-CoV-2 variants. Method: immunoSEQ multiplex PCR; TCRdb's copy keeps in-frame clones and lacks some. The sample has about 350,000 clones, 80% to 90% seen once; the top ten hold 5%. The material was peripheral blood, obtained in a trial of Ad26.COV2.S vaccine versus placebo. Every receptor here comes from a person between 18 and 59 years old who received the Ad26.COV2.S COVID-19 vaccine or a placebo. Each CDR3 is given with its conserved first and last residue. Fields, in order: clone size, J gene, D gene, V gene, CDR3 protein, CDR3 DNA. D genes are given only for firm matches. Size is omitted from some rows. Given values are once, few, many or a class for expanded clones.

NA TRBJ1-1 NA TRBV2 CASSLFNREEAFF TGTGCCAGCAGCCTTTTTAACAGGGAGGAAGCTTTCTTT
NA TRBJ1-1 NA TRBV18 CASSPTRGGATEAFF TGTGCCAGCTCACCGACGAGGGGGGGCGCGACTGAAGCTTTCTTT
many TRBJ1-6 NA TRBV7-9 CASSSGRSNSPLHF TGTGCCAGCAGCTCCGGACGTAGTAATTCACCCCTCCACTTT
NA TRBJ1-2 NA TRBV5-1 CASSPWDGYGYTF TGCGCCAGCAGCCCCTGGGACGGTTATGGCTACACCTTC
NA TRBJ1-4 NA TRBV21-1 CASSKGAGRQEKLFF TGTGCCAGCAGCAAAGGCGCGGGGAGACAGGAAAAACTGTTTTTT
few TRBJ1-2 TRBD1 TRBV3-1/TRBV3-2 CASSRYQGAYGYTF TGTGCCAGCAGCCGTTACCAGGGGGCCTATGGCTACACCTTC
NA TRBJ2-7 NA TRBV7-2 CASSYRQGGFYEQYF TGTGCCAGCAGCTATCGACAGGGAGGGTTCTACGAGCAGTACTTC
NA TRBJ2-5 NA TRBV2 CASSEGLRETQYF TGTGCCAGCAGTGAAGGGCTCAGAGAGACCCAGTACTTC
NA TRBJ2-1 TRBD2 TRBV28 CASSLRGWDYSGRFNEQFF TGTGCCAGCAGTTTACGAGGTTGGGATTACAGCGGGAGGTTCAATGAGCAGTTCTTC
once TRBJ2-1 NA TRBV24-1 CATSDRERNEQFF TGTGCCACCAGTGATAGGGAGCGGAATGAGCAGTTCTTC
NA TRBJ1-5 NA TRBV5-1 CASSLEGLGNQPQHF TGCGCCAGCAGCTTGGAGGGGTTAGGCAATCAGCCCCAGCATTTT
NA TRBJ2-7 TRBD1 TRBV23-1 CASSPPTGVTYEQYF TGCGCCAGCAGCCCCCCTACAGGGGTAACCTACGAGCAGTACTTC
NA TRBJ2-7 TRBD2 TRBV5-1 CASSLGFGGTYEQYF TGCGCCAGCAGCTTGGGTTTCGGGGGGACCTACGAGCAGTACTTC
NA TRBJ2-3 TRBD2 TRBV7-3 CASSSGLAGTDTQYF TGTGCCAGCAGCTCAGGACTAGCGGGCACAGATACGCAGTATTTT
NA TRBJ1-2 NA TRBV28 CASALGGTNYGYTF TGTGCCAGCGCCTTGGGAGGGACTAACTATGGCTACACCTTC
once TRBJ2-1 TRBD2 TRBV3-1/TRBV3-2 CASSQSRTSGKNNEQFF TGTGCCAGCAGCCAATCCAGGACTAGCGGGAAAAACAATGAGCAGTTCTTC
NA TRBJ1-6 NA TRBV19 CASSIGGVNSPLHF TGTGCCAGTAGTATCGGGGGGGTAAATTCACCCCTCCACTTT
NA TRBJ2-2 NA TRBV14 CASSRGLGELFF TGTGCCAGCAGCCGGGGTTTGGGGGAGCTGTTTTTT
few TRBJ2-7 TRBD1 TRBV5-1 CASSKDRSSYEQYF TGCGCCAGCAGCAAGGACAGGAGCTCCTACGAGCAGTACTTC
NA TRBJ2-5 NA TRBV6-5 CASSLTVAETQYF TGTGCCAGCAGCTTGACAGTTGCAGAGACCCAGTACTTC
NA TRBJ2-1 NA TRBV20-1 CSSSNGAEQFF TGCAGTAGTAGCAATGGGGCTGAGCAGTTCTTC
NA TRBJ1-5 NA TRBV30 CAWSVGLINQPQHF TGTGCCTGGAGTGTAGGGCTGATCAATCAGCCCCAGCATTTT
few TRBJ2-1 NA TRBV10-1 CASSESSQRQFF TGCGCCAGCAGTGAGTCGAGCCAACGGCAGTTCTTC
NA TRBJ1-1 NA TRBV29-1 CSVALGLMNTEAFF TGCAGCGTTGCACTGGGACTGATGAACACTGAAGCTTTCTTT
NA TRBJ1-5 TRBD1 TRBV7-9 CASSFDRGGQPQHF TGTGCCAGCAGCTTCGACAGGGGTGGTCAGCCCCAGCATTTT
NA TRBJ1-1 TRBD1 TRBV7-2 CASSLGQGEAFF TGTGCCAGCAGCCTAGGACAGGGTGAAGCTTTCTTT